These 5 T cell receptor beta chains were all obtained from the same sample, sequenced in a study of blood T cell repertoires in COVID-19. Measured with immunoSEQ multiplex PCR; TCRdb has only the in-frame clones, and not every one. The data hold about 170,000 clones, with approximately 80% observed a single time. Material: PBMCs or T cells enriched from blood (not recorded which). The receptors were gathered from a man aged 45-65 years who had recovered from COVID-19.

This clone appeared a few times. CDR3 sequence reads: CSARQVYGYTF. CDR3 coding DNA: TGCAGTGCTAGACAGGTCTATGGCTACACCTTC. The V gene is TRBV20-1, the J gene TRBJ1-2; the D is unclear. With 2 bases removed from V and 4 bases from J, the gap between germline ends came to 5 bases. The CDR3 totals 11 residues. Germline V gene data show CDR1 as DFQATT and CDR2 as SNEGSKA (reference sequence).

V and J are TRBV28 and TRBJ1-4; tentative D call: TRBD1 (5 bases). This CDR3 is 13 amino acids long. The germline V gene encodes CDR1 MDHEN and CDR2 SYDVKM. With 8 bases removed from V and 6 bases from J, the gap between germline ends came to 13 bases. CDR3 in amino acids: CASLNPGDEKLFF. Written as DNA, the CDR3 is TGTGCCAGCCTTAACCCGGGGGATGAAAAACTGTTTTTT.

This chain connects TRBV5-1 to TRBJ2-2; 7 bases align to TRBD2. The CDR3 covers 15 residues. The junction had 9 bases not matched to a gene; V was cut back by 4 bases and J by 6 bases. Germline-derived CDR1 and CDR2 are SGHRS and YFSETQ. The CDR3 DNA is TGCGCCAGCAGCCCCATAGCGGGTTCCCCCGGGGAGCTGTTTTTT. Translation: CASSPIAGSPGELFF.

The chain couples TRBV4-2 to TRBJ1-1; 9 nucleotides agree with TRBD1. The CDR3 has 15 residues. Germline CDR1 LGHNA, CDR2 YNFKEQ. Trimming at V came to 0 bases and at J to 2 bases, leaving 1 base not matched to a gene. In DNA, the CDR3 is TGTGCCAGCAGCCAAGAGGGACAGGGAAACACTGAAGCTTTCTTT. Its translation: CASSQEGQGNTEAFF.

The CDR3 sequence: CASFSPGRNTEAFF. Written as DNA, the CDR3 is TGTGCCAGCTTCTCACCAGGTCGGAACACTGAAGCTTTCTTT. The chain combines TRBV2 with TRBJ1-1; D is unresolved. Germline values: CDR1 SNHLY, CDR2 FYNNEI. CDR3 length: 14 residues. V gave up 8 bases and J gave up 1 base, with 14 bases separating them.